A single sample is the source of the 4 T cell receptor beta chains below, sequenced in a study of shared clonotypes between healthy human individuals. Here immunoSEQ multiplex PCR was the method, and the copy in TCRdb shows in-frame clones only, minus some. The sample carries approximately 740,000 clones, under 80% recorded once. The specimen sequenced was memory CD4+ T cells sorted from blood. Stated subset: CD45RA-negative fraction. The receptors stem from a woman in her 30s in good health.

This clone has a single count. This chain uses TRBV28 with TRBJ1-5; D is uncertain. Deletions cut 6 bases from V and 15 bases from J, with 18 bases between. Germline values: CDR1 MDHEN, CDR2 SYDVKM. The CDR3 is 12 residues long. CDR3 in DNA: TGTGCCAGCAGGGACGACGCGGCTATCGGGCATTTT. This codes for CASRDDAAIGHF.

The chain carries TRBV4-2 and TRBJ2-1; TRBD2 aligns across 14 bases. Germline assignment: CDR1 LGHNA and CDR2 YNFKEQ. This CDR3 has 15 residues. The J segment lost 7 bases and the V segment lost 4 bases, leaving 3 bases of the junction unmatched. The CDR3 sequence: CASSRLAGGYNEQFF. CDR3 in DNA: TGTGCCAGCAGCCGACTAGCGGGAGGGTATAATGAGCAGTTCTTC.

The V and J genes are TRBV6-5 and TRBJ1-3; D unresolved. V gave up 8 bases and J gave up 4 bases, with 18 bases separating them. The CDR3 totals 15 residues. The germline V gene encodes CDR1 MNHEY and CDR2 SVGAGI. The CDR3 bases are TGTGCCAGCTCTGAGGACGCCCCGCAAGGAAACACCATATATTTT. It translates to CASSEDAPQGNTIYF.

The genes are TRBV5-1 and TRBJ2-7; tentative D call: TRBD2 (5 bases). Germline V CDR1 and CDR2: SGHRS, YFSETQ. V was cut by 4 bases and J by 2 bases, with 16 bases left in between. The CDR3 length is 15 residues. CDR3 residues: CASSPRAVTAYEQYF. As DNA, the CDR3 is TGCGCCAGCAGCCCGAGAGCGGTAACGGCCTACGAGCAGTACTTC. The whole variable domain, remainder taken from reference TRBV5-1 and TRBJ2-7, is KAGVTQTPRYLIKTRGQQVTLSCSPISGHRSVSWYQQTPGQGLQFLFEYFSETQRNKGNFPGRFSGRQFSNSRSEMNVSTLELGDSALYLCASSPRAVTAYEQYFGPGTRLTVT.